Following are 17 T cell receptor beta chains from one sample sequenced in a study of beta chain features in type 1 diabetes. The investigators reverse transcribed all of the isolated RNA, so they sequenced expressed TCRB transcripts. This table comes from immunoSEQ multiplex PCR, and its TCRdb copy is limited to in-frame clones, with some not included. The repertoire holds around 180,000 clones, less than 9.5% seen once, with around 0.9% in the top ten. Points from the study as a whole: In all four CD4+ subsets, TCRB CDR3 length was significantly, moderately reduced in type 1 diabetes.

These receptors' antigens are unknown. What was sequenced was central memory CD4+ T cells from blood. These receptors all come from a woman aged 40 to 50 with type 1 diabetes.

This clone was observed a handful of times. The chain uses TRBV2 and TRBJ2-5, with 8 positions matching TRBD1. This CDR3 comprises 15 residues. CDR1 and CDR2 (germline): SNHLY, FYNNEI. V lost 6 bases and J lost 5; bases outside the gene matches: 11. In DNA form, the CDR3 reads TGTGCCAGCAGAGCCGGACAGGGATTATACGAGACCCAGTACTTC. Translated, it gives CASRAGQGLYETQYF.

This clone showed up just once. Compared with germline, one end of the junction differs, possibly owing to a read error. V gene TRBV7-7 combines with J gene TRBJ2-1, with a tentative D call TRBD1 (5 bases). Germline V CDR1 and CDR2: SSHAT, FNYEAQ (reference sequence). The CDR3 loop spans 15 amino acids. CDR3 nucleotide sequence: TGTGCTAGCAGCTTAGGGGTAGGGGCTGCCAATGAGCAGTTCTTC. This codes for CASSLGVGAANEQFF. The complete variable domain, with remaining parts taken from reference TRBV7-7 and TRBJ2-1, reads GAGVSQSPRYKVTKRGQDVTLRCDPISSHATLYWYQQALGQGPEFLTYFNYEAQPDKSGLPSDRFSAERPEGSISTLTIQRTEQRDSAMYRCASSLGVGAANEQFFGPGTRLTVL.

In its sample, this clone was seen a few times. V gene TRBV5-1 combines with J gene TRBJ2-7; 7 nucleotides agree with TRBD2. The germline V gene encodes CDR1 SGHRS and CDR2 YFSETQ. The CDR3 is 15 residues long. V lost 3 bases to trimming and J lost 6 bases; unmatched junction nucleotides: 12. CDR3 DNA sequence: TGCGCCAGCAGCTCGAGGACTAGTTTCTCCCTCGAGCAGTACTTC. Its protein is CASSSRTSFSLEQYF. The full variable domain, its missing parts supplied by reference TRBV5-1 and TRBJ2-7, is KAGVTQTPRYLIKTRGQQVTLSCSPISGHRSVSWYQQTPGQGLQFLFEYFSETQRNKGNFPGRFSGRQFSNSRSEMNVSTLELGDSALYLCASSSRTSFSLEQYFGPGTRLTVT.

This clone appeared a few times. DNA of the CDR3: TGTGCCAGCAGTCCTACAGGGCAAACTGAAGCTTTCTTT. It yields the protein CASSPTGQTEAFF. This chain links TRBV6-6 with TRBJ1-1, with D perhaps TRBD1 (6 bases). The CDR3 is 13 amino acids. V was shortened by 5 bases and J by 5 bases, with 12 bases between the two germline ends. The germline CDR1 and CDR2 sequences are MNHNY and SVGAGI (reference sequence).

This chain links TRBV6-1 with TRBJ2-1, with a weak D call TRBD1 (5 bases). The CDR3 has 16 amino acids. V lost 3 bases, J lost 0 bases, and 12 bases lay in between. Germline CDR1 and CDR2: MNHNS and SASEGT. CDR3 sequence: CASSENGGHSYNEQFF. The DNA for the CDR3 is TGTGCCAGCAGTGAGAACGGCGGACACTCCTACAATGAGCAGTTCTTC.

The chain is built from TRBV9 and TRBJ2-2, with 8 bases lining up with TRBD2. CDR1 and CDR2 (germline): SGDLS, YYNGEE. V was clipped by 5 bases and J by 5 bases; unmatched bases: 11. This CDR3 has 16 residues. CDR3 sequence reads: CASSTYAGGQTGELFF. CDR3 DNA: TGTGCCAGCAGTACCTACGCGGGGGGCCAAACCGGGGAGCTGTTTTTT.

The rearrangement links TRBV11-2 to TRBJ2-3, with 7 bases aligning to TRBD1. CDR3 length: 16 amino acids. CDR1 and CDR2 (germline): SGHAT, FQNNGV. The junction had 8 bases not matched to a gene; V was cut back by 5 bases and J by 0 bases. CDR3 bases: TGTGCCAGCAGCCACTCCCGGGACAGAAGCACAGATACGCAGTATTTT. Amino acid sequence: CASSHSRDRSTDTQYF.

This clone was counted only a few times. This chain joins TRBV29-1 and TRBJ1-4, with 7 bases identical to TRBD1. Germline V gives CDR1 SQVTM, CDR2 ANQGSEA. The CDR3 covers 13 residues. J gave up 8 bases and V 4 bases, and 7 bases lay outside the gene matches. The CDR3 DNA follows: TGCAGCGTTGGACAGGGTTTGGGGGAAAAACTGTTTTTT. Amino acid sequence: CSVGQGLGEKLFF.

In its sample, this clone was seen a few times. The V and J genes are TRBV28 and TRBJ2-1, with TRBD2 matching 10 bases. Germline assignment: CDR1 MDHEN and CDR2 SYDVKM. With 4 bases clipped from V and 4 bases from J, the junction kept 7 bases outside the gene matches. This CDR3 is 16 amino acids long. The CDR3 protein is CASSSSLAGAYNEQFF. Here the CDR3 DNA reads TGTGCCAGCAGTTCGTCCCTAGCGGGGGCGTACAATGAGCAGTTCTTC. Supplemented by reference TRBV28 and TRBJ2-1, the full variable domain reads DVKVTQSSRYLVKRTGEKVFLECVQDMDHENMFWYRQDPGLGLRLIYFSYDVKMKEKGDIPEGYSVSREKKERFSLILESASTNQTSMYLCASSSSLAGAYNEQFFGPGTRLTVL.

This chain links TRBV5-1 with TRBJ1-1; TRBD1 aligns across 9 bases. CDR3 length: 16 residues. CDR1 and CDR2 from the germline V gene are SGHRS and YFSETQ. V dropped 4 bases and J dropped 2; count of bases not matched to a gene: 9. CDR3 in amino acids: CASSRGQGEVNTEAFF. The CDR3 DNA reads as TGCGCCAGCAGCCGGGGACAGGGCGAGGTCAACACTGAAGCTTTCTTT.

This clone was observed a handful of times. This chain joins TRBV11-3 and TRBJ1-2; D may be TRBD1 (5 bases). V was cut by 4 bases and J by 5 bases, with 14 bases left in between. The CDR3 runs 14 residues. Germline CDR1 is SGHNT and CDR2 is YENEEA. CDR3 DNA: TGTGCCAGCAGCTCCTGGGGGACTTGTTATGGCTACACCTTC. Protein: CASSSWGTCYGYTF.

This chain connects TRBV7-9 to TRBJ2-3; 14 nucleotides match TRBD2. The V gene's germline CDR1 is SEHNR and CDR2 FQNEAQ (reference sequence). Trimming removed 6 bases from V and 7 bases from J; junction bases left unmatched: 6. CDR3 size: 15 residues. CDR3 sequence: CASRGTSGGPNTQYF. For the CDR3, the DNA is TGTGCCAGCAGGGGGACTAGCGGGGGTCCTAATACGCAGTATTTT.

DNA of the CDR3: TGCGCCAGCAGCTTGGAACAGGGAGGGAAAAAACTGTTTTTT. This gives the protein CASSLEQGGKKLFF. The chain joins TRBV5-1 to TRBJ1-4; D might be TRBD1 (6 bases). Germline V lookup: CDR1 SGHRS, CDR2 YFSETQ. This CDR3 comprises 14 residues. V lost 0 bases, J lost 9 bases, and 12 bases lay in between. The whole variable domain, filled in from reference TRBV5-1 and TRBJ1-4, reads KAGVTQTPRYLIKTRGQQVTLSCSPISGHRSVSWYQQTPGQGLQFLFEYFSETQRNKGNFPGRFSGRQFSNSRSEMNVSTLELGDSALYLCASSLEQGGKKLFFGSGTQLSVL.

The chain carries TRBV6-5 and TRBJ2-5; 9 bases fit TRBD2. V shed 2 bases, J shed 5 bases, and the junction held 6 bases outside the gene matches. Looked up from germline, CDR1 is MNHEY and CDR2 is SVGAGI. This CDR3 region has 15 residues. The DNA for the CDR3 is TGTGCCAGCAGTTACACGACTAGCGGTATGGAGACCCAGTACTTC. Residues: CASSYTTSGMETQYF.

The sample holds a few counts of this clone. The rearrangement links TRBV19 to TRBJ2-3, with D possibly matching TRBD2 (5 bases). V was clipped by 1 base and J by 4 bases, with 12 bases between them. Looked up from germline, CDR1 is LNHDA and CDR2 is SQIVND (reference sequence). The CDR3 consists of 15 residues. CDR3 region: CASSIARGFADTQYF. The CDR3 DNA reads TGTGCCAGTAGTATAGCCCGGGGTTTTGCAGATACGCAGTATTTT.

The rearrangement joins TRBV6-5 to TRBJ2-7, with D possibly matching TRBD2 (6 bases). Germline CDR1 and CDR2: MNHEY and SVGAGI. V was shortened by 8 bases and J by 2 bases, with 10 bases between the two germline ends. This CDR3 region has 12 residues. CDR3 coding DNA: TGTGCCAGCGTCGCGGGAACCTACGAGCAGTACTTC. Translation gives CASVAGTYEQYF.

V is TRBV19 and J is TRBJ1-2; 10 bases line up with TRBD1. Germline V gene data show CDR1 as LNHDA and CDR2 as SQIVND (reference sequence). This CDR3 is built from 14 residues. J gave up 8 bases and V 7 bases, and 10 bases lay outside the gene matches. The CDR3 loop is CASTMTGGVGGYTF. The CDR3 nucleotides are TGTGCCAGTACCATGACAGGGGGCGTAGGAGGCTACACCTTC.